The T cell receptor beta chain described here comes from a study of blood T cell repertoires in COVID-19. Study-level background: Collection of acute and convalescent COVID-19 samples took place in the United States, Italy and Spain. Sources were T cells, B-cell-depleted T cells, or PBMCs; the material itself was cDNA or gDNA.

Followed longitudinally, the Seattle patients had been enrolled during active infection. In the study's own analysis: It was from reference gene primer amplification that nucleated cell counts were estimated. Libraries were prepared by immunoSEQ multiplex PCR; TCRdb keeps only in-frame clonotypes and omits some of them. V, J and clone size are taken as reported in that table, and D and trimming were inferred from the DNA itself. The table shows about 190,000 clones, with roughly three quarters occurring only once. After removal of 6 bases from V and 1 base from J, the junction contained 21 bases not matched to a gene. Germline values: CDR1 KGHDR, CDR2 SFDVKD. The CDR3 is 20 amino acids.

The TCR originated in a woman of 80 years or more with COVID-19, enrolled during active disease. Sequencing was carried out using peripheral blood. The V call is TRBV24-1, the J call TRBJ2-7, with 9 bases aligning to TRBD2. The CDR3 DNA follows: TGTGCCACCAGTCGCGTAGCGGGGGTAGGTGACCCTGAGCGGTCCTACGAGCAGTACTTC. Protein sequence: CATSRVAGVGDPERSYEQYF.